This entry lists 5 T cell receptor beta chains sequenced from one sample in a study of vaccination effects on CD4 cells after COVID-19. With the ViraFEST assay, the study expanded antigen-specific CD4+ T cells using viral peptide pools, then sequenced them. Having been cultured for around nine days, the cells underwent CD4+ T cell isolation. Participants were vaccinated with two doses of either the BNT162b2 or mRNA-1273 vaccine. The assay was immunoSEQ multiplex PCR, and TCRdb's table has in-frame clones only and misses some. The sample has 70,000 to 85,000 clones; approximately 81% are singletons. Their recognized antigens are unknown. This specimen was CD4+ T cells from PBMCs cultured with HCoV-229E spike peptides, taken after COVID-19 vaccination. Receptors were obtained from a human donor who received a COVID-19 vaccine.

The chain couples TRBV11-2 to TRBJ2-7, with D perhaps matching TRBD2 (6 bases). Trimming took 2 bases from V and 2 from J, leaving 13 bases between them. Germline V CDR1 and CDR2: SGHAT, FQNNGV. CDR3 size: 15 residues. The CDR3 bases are TGTGCCAGCAGCTTAAACGGGGACTCAGCCTACGAGCAGTACGTC. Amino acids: CASSLNGDSAYEQYV.

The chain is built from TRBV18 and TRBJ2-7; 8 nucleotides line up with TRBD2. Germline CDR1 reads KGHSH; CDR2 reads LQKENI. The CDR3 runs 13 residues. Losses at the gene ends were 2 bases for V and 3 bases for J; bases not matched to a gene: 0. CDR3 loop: CASSPAGGYEQYV. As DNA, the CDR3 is TGTGCCAGCTCACCAGCGGGAGGCTACGAGCAGTACGTC.

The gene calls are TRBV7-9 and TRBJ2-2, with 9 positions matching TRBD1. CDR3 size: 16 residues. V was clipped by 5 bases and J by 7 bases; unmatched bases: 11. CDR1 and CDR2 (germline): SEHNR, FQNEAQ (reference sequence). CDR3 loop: CASSVHGQGSFGELFF. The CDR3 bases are TGTGCCAGCAGCGTCCATGGACAGGGGAGTTTCGGGGAGCTGTTTTTT.

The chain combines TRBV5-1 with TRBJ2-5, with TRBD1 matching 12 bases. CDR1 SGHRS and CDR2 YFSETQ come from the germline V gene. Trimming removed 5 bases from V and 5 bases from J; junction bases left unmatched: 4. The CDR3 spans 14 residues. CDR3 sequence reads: CASRGQGASETQYF. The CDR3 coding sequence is TGCGCCAGCAGGGGACAGGGGGCGAGTGAGACCCAGTACTTC.

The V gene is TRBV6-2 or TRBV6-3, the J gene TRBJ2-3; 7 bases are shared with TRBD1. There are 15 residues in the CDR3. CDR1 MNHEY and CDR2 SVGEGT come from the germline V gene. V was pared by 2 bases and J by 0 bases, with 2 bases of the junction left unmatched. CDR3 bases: TGTGCCAGCAGTTACGGGACAGAGAGCACAGATACGCAGTATTTT. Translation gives CASSYGTESTDTQYF.